This T cell receptor (beta chain) derives from a study of CD8+ T cells in alopecia areata (dated by TCRdb to 2016 to 2019). For the wider study: Treated patients were enrolled in an open-label pilot trial of oral tofacitinib, 5 to 10 mg twice daily, for moderate-to-severe alopecia areata. Tofacitinib was given for 6 to 18 months, followed by 6 months of follow-up off drug to assess delayed response and recurrence. On the human side, TCRbeta sequencing was run on scalp tissue and on sorted CD4+ and CD8+ peripheral blood T cells from healthy controls and from alopecia areata patients with either patchy or totalis/universalis disease. The RNA source kit depended on sample type: the PAXgene miRNA kit for fixed scalp, the miRNeasy kit for PBMCs, and the RNeasy kit for mouse skin. TCRbeta CDR3 regions were amplified by immunoSEQ multiplex PCR with 35 Vbeta forward and 13 Jbeta reverse primers. To study T cell clonal expansion in alopecia areata, the researchers applied high-throughput TCRbeta sequencing to both the C3H/HeJ mouse model and human patients. Clonality in the scalp was compared among normal scalp (n=4), patchy alopecia areata scalp (n=8), and alopecia totalis/universalis scalp (n=8). Tofacitinib-treated patients had biopsies at baseline and at 4 and 24 weeks of treatment, with a later scalp biopsy in several patients.

About this clone: Its antigen specificity is not known. No much larger clone exists at a distance of one base, and base qualities are not known.

The library relied on the immunoSEQ multiplex PCR assay. RNA was extracted from all samples and reverse transcribed into cDNA, which served as template for TCR sequencing. First-strand cDNA was synthesized using SuperScript III with a 2:1 mix of oligo-dT and random hexamers. A synthetic immune receptor repertoire was used to assess amplification bias, and residual bias was removed computationally. The authors' pipeline ran thus. Raw reads were preprocessed to remove errors, and CDR3 was defined according to IMGT conventions as the region from the conserved cysteine to phenylalanine. Clonality was computed by normalizing Shannon entropy by log2 of the number of productive unique TCRs and subtracting the result from 1. Whether scalp clones were CD4 or CD8 was inferred by matching scalp TCRbeta sequences against CD4 and CD8 repertoires sorted from blood. This is the immuneACCESS table as TCRdb keeps it, with only in-frame sequences that have V and J called. A part of the clones is gone; compared with another copy, unresolved V genes explain less than half, and the rest is unexplained. For V, J and clone size, that table is used; D and trimming come from the DNA. The sample table holds more than 90,000 clones, of which around two fifths were seen once. The top ten clonotypes cover 3.1% of the sample.

Peripheral blood and lesional scalp punch biopsies were obtained from patients with alopecia areata. PBMCs were isolated by density centrifugation and stained for CD3, CD4 and CD8, after which CD4+ and CD8+ T cells were sorted on a FACSAria. Beyond this particular receptor, the publication reports: Lesional scalp, especially in alopecia totalis/universalis, showed higher clonality and more expanded CD8+ clones than normal scalp, suggesting antigenic drive. Resident alphabeta T cells in normal human skin are also sequenced, complicating scalp TCR repertoire analysis, unlike mouse skin dominated by gammadelta T cells. Shared TCR sequences between patients were less evident than in mice, which may be partly attributable to HLA diversity in the patient population.

V gives up 4 bases and J gives up 4 bases, and the segment between their germline ends measures 14 bases. Reading from cysteine to phenylalanine, the CDR3 counts 15 amino acids. The sequence is cut down to CDR3 DNA, 45 bases in frame from base 1. The chain links TRBV23-1 with TRBJ1-3, with no D gene named confidently. TRBV23-1 is noted as an ORF with a role that remains uncertain. Sequenced input: CD4+ T cells sorted from blood. The TCR comes from a human donor with alopecia areata. The nucleotide sequence reads TGCGCCAGCAGTCGCTTCAGGATCATCGGAAACACCATATATTTT. The encoded protein is CASSRFRIIGNTIYF.